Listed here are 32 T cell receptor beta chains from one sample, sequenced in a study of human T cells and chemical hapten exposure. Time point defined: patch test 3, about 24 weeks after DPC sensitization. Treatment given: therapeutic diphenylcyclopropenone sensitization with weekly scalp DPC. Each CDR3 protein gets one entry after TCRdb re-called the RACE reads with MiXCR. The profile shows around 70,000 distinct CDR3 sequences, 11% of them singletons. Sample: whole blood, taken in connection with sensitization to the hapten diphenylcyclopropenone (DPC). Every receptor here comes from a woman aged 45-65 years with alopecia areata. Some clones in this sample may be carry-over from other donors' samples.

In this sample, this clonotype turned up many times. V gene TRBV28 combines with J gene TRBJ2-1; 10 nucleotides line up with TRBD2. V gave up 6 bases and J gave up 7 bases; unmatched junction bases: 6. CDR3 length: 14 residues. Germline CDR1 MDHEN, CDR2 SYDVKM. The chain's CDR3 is CASRIAGGVNEQFF. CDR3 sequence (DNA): TGTGCCAGCAGGATAGCGGGGGGCGTGAATGAGCAGTTCTTC.

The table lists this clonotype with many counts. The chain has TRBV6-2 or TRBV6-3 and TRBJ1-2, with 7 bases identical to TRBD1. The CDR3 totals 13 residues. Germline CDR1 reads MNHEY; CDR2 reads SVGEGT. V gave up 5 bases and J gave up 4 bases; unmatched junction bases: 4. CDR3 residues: CASSPDRVYGYTF. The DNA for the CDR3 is TGTGCCAGCAGTCCCGACAGGGTCTATGGCTACACCTTC.

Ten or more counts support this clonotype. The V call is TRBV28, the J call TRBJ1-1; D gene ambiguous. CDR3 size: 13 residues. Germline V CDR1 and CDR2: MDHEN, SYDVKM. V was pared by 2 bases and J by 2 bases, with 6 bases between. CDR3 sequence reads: CASSLPGNTEAFF. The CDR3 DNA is TGTGCCAGCAGTTTACCCGGTAACACTGAAGCTTTCTTT.

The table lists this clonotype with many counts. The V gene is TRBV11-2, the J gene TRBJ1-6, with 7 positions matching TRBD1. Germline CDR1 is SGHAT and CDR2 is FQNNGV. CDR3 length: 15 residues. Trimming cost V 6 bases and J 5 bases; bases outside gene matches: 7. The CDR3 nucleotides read TGTGCCAGCAGGATCCCGGGACAGAATAATTCACCCCTCCACTTT. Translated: CASRIPGQNNSPLHF.

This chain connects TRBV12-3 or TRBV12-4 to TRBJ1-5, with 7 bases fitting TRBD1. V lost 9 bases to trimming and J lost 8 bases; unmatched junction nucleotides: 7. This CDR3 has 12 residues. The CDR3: CARIDRDEPQHF. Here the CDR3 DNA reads TGTGCCAGGATCGACAGGGACGAGCCCCAGCATTTT.

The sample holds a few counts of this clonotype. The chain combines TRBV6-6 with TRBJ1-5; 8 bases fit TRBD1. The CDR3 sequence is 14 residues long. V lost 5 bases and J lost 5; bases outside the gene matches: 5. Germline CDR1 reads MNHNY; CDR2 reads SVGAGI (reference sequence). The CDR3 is CASSDTGGHQPQHF. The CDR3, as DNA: TGTGCCAGCAGTGACACAGGGGGGCATCAGCCCCAGCATTTT.

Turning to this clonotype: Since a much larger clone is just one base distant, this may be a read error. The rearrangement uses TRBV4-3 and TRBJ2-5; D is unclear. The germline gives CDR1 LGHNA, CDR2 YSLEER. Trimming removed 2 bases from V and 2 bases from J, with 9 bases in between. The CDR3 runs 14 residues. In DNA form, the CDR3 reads TGCGCCAGCAGCCAAAATATGGGACAAGAGACCCAGTACTTC. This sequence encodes CASSQNMGQETQYF.

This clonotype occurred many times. The CDR3 spells CASTHEATSGIVQETQYF. In DNA form, the CDR3 reads TGTGCCAGCACCCATGAAGCTACCAGCGGGATAGTCCAAGAGACCCAGTACTTC. The chain links TRBV3-1 to TRBJ2-5; 7 nucleotides align to TRBD2. The CDR3 totals 18 residues. V lost 7 bases and J lost 1; bases outside the gene matches: 18. Germline-derived CDR1 and CDR2 are LGHDT and YNNKEL (reference sequence).

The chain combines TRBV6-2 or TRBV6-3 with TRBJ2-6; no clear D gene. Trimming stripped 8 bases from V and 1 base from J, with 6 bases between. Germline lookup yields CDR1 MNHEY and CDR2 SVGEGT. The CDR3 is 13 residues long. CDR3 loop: CASLQSGANVLTF. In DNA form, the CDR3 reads TGTGCCAGCTTACAGTCTGGGGCCAACGTCCTGACTTTC.

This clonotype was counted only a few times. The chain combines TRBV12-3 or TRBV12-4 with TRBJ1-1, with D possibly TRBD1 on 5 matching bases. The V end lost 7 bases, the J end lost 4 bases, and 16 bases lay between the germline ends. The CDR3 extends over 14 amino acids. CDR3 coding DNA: TGTGCCAGCACCCTTTCTGGGGGGGGCACTGAAGCTTTCTTT. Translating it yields CASTLSGGGTEAFF.

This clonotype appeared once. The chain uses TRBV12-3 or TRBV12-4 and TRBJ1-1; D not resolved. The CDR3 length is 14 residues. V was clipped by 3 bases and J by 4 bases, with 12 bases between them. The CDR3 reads CASSFEPTLTEAFF. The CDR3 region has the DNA TGTGCCAGCAGTTTTGAGCCTACCCTCACTGAAGCTTTCTTT.

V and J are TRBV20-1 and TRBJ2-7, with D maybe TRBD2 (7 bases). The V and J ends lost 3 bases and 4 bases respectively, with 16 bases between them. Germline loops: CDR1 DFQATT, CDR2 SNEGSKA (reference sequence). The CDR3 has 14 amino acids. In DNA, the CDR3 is TGCAGTGCTAGCCCCCTCGGGGGGCCGTACGAGCAGTACTTC. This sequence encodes CSASPLGGPYEQYF.

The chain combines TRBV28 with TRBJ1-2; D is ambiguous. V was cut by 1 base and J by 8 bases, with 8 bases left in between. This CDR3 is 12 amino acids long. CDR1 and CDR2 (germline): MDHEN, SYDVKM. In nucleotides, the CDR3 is TGTGCCAGCAGTTTATTCGGCGGCGGCTACACCTTC. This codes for CASSLFGGGYTF.

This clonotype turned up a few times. CDR3 bases: TGTGCCAGCAGTCGCCGAGGGACAGTTGATGGCTACACCTTC. It translates to CASSRRGTVDGYTF. V usage is TRBV28 and J usage is TRBJ1-2, with TRBD1 identical over 7 bases. V lost 5 bases to trimming and J lost 6 bases; unmatched junction nucleotides: 9. The germline V gene has CDR1 MDHEN and CDR2 SYDVKM. The CDR3 spans 14 residues.

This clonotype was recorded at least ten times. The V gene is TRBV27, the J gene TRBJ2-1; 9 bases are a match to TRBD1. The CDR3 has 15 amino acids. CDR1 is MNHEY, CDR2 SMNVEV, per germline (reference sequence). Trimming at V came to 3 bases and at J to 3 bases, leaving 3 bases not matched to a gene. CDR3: CASSLETGGYNEQFF. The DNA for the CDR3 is TGTGCCAGCAGTTTGGAGACAGGGGGCTACAATGAGCAGTTCTTC.

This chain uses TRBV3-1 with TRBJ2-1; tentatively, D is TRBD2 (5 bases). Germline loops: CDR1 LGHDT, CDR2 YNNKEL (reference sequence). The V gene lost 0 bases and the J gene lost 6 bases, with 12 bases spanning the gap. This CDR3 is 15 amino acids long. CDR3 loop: CASSQDGRAINEQFF. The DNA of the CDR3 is TGTGCCAGCAGCCAAGATGGGCGGGCGATCAATGAGCAGTTCTTC.

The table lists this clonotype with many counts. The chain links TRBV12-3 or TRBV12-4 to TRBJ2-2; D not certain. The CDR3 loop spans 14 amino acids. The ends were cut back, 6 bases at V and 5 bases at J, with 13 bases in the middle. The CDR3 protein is CASSKTESTGELFF. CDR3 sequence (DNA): TGTGCCAGCAGCAAAACAGAGTCTACCGGGGAGCTGTTTTTT.

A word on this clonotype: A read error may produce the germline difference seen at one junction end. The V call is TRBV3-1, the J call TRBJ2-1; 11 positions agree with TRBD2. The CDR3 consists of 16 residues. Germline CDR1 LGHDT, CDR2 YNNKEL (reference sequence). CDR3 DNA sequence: TGTGCCAGCAGCCCTCTGGGCCTAGCGGGAGGTAATGAGCGGTTCTTC. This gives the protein CASSPLGLAGGNERFF.

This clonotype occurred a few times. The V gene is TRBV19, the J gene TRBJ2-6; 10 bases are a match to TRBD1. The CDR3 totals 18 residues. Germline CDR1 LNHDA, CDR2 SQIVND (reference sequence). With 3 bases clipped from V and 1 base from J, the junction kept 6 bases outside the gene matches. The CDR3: CASSMGTGDGSGANVLTF. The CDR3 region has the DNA TGTGCCAGTAGTATGGGGACAGGGGACGGATCTGGGGCCAACGTCCTGACTTTC. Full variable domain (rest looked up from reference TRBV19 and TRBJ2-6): DGGITQSPKYLFRKEGQNVTLSCEQNLNHDAMYWYRQDPGQGLRLIYYSQIVNDFQKGDIAEGYSVSREKKESFPLTVTSAQKNPTAFYLCASSMGTGDGSGANVLTFGAGSRLTVL.

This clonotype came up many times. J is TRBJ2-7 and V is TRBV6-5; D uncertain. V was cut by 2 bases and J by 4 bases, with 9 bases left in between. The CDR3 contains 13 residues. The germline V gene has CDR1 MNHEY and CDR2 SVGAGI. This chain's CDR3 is CASSYGDKYEQYF. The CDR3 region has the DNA TGTGCCAGCAGTTACGGGGATAAATACGAGCAGTACTTC.

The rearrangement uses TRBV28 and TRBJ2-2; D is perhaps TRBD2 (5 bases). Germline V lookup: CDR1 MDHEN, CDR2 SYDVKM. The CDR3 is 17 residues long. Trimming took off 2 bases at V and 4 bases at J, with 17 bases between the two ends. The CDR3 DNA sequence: TGTGCCAGCAGTTTACAGCGGCAGACCCTGCTCACCGGGGAGCTGTTTTTT. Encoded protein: CASSLQRQTLLTGELFF. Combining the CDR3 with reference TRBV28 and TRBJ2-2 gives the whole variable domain DVKVTQSSRYLVKRTGEKVFLECVQDMDHENMFWYRQDPGLGLRLIYFSYDVKMKEKGDIPEGYSVSREKKERFSLILESASTNQTSMYLCASSLQRQTLLTGELFFGEGSRLTVL.

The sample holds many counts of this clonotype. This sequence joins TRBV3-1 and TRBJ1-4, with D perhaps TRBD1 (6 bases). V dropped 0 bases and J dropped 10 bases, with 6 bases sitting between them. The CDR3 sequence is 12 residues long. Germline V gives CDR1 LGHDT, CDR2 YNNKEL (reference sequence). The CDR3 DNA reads TGTGCCAGCAGCCAAGAACAGGGAAAACTGTTTTTT. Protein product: CASSQEQGKLFF.

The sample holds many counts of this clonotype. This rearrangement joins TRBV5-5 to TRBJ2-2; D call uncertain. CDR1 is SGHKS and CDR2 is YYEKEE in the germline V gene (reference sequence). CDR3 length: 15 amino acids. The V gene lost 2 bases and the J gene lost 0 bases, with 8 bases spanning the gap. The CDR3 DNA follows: TGTGCCAGCAGCTTTGGACGAGCGAACACCGGGGAGCTGTTTTTT. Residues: CASSFGRANTGELFF.

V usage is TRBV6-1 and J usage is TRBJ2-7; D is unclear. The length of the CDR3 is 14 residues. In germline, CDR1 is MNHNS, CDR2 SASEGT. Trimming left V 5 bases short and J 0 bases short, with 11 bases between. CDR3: CASSRPAFSYEQYF. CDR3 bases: TGTGCCAGCAGTCGCCCGGCTTTCTCCTACGAGCAGTACTTC.

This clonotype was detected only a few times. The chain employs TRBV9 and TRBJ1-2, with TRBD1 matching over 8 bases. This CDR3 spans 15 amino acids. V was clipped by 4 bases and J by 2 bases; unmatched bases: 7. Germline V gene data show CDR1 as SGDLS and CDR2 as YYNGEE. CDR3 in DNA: TGTGCCAGCAGCACCCAATCAGGGGGCAACTATGGCTACACCTTC. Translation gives CASSTQSGGNYGYTF.

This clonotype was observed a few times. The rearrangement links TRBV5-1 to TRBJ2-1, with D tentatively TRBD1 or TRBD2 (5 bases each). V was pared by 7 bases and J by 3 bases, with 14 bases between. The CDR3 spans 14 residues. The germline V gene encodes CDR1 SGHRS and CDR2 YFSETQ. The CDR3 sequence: CASLLGTGYNEQFF. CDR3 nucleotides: TGCGCCAGCCTCCTGGGGACGGGCTACAATGAGCAGTTCTTC.

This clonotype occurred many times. CDR3 nucleotide sequence: TGTGCCAGTAGTACCTGGACAGAGGCAGATACGCAGTATTTT. The encoded protein is CASSTWTEADTQYF. The chain joins TRBV19 to TRBJ2-3; D might be TRBD1 (6 bases). The CDR3 runs to 14 residues. Germline assignment: CDR1 LNHDA and CDR2 SQIVND (reference sequence). Trimming removed 4 bases from V and 4 bases from J, with 12 bases in between.

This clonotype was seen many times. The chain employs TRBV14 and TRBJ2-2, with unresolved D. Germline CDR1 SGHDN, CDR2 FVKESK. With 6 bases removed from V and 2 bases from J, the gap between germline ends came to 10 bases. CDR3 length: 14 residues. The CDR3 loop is CASRHRVNTGELFF. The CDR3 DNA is TGTGCCAGCAGACACCGGGTCAACACCGGGGAGCTGTTTTTT.

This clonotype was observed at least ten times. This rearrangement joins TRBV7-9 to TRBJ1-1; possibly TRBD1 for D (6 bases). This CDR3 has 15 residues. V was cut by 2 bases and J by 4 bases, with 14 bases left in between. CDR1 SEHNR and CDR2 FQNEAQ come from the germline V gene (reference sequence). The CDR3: CASSLRLQGGTEAFF. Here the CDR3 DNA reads TGTGCCAGCAGCTTAAGGTTACAGGGAGGCACTGAAGCTTTCTTT.

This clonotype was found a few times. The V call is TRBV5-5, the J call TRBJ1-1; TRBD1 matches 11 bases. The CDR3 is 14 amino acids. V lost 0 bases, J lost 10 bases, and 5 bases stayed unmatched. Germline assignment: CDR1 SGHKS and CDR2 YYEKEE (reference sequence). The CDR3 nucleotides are TGTGCCAGCAGCTTGGTCGGGACAGGGGGTTCAGCTTTCTTT. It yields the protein CASSLVGTGGSAFF. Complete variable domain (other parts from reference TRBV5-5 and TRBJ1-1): DAGVTQSPTHLIKTRGQQVTLRCSPISGHKSVSWYQQVLGQGPQFIFQYYEKEERGRGNFPDRFSARQFPNYSSELNVNALLLGDSALYLCASSLVGTGGSAFFGQGTRLTVV.

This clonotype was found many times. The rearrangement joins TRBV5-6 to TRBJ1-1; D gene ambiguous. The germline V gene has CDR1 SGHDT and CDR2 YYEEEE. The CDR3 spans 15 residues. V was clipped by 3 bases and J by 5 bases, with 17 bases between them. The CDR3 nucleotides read TGTGCCAGCAGCTGGGCCGGGCCCTCCTTAACTGAAGCTTTCTTT. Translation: CASSWAGPSLTEAFF.

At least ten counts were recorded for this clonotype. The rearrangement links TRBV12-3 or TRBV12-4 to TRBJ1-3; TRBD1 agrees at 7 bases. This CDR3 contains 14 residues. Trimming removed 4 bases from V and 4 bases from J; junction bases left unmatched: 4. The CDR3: CASSSEQGGNTIYF. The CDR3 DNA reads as TGTGCCAGCAGTTCCGAACAGGGGGGAAACACCATATATTTT.